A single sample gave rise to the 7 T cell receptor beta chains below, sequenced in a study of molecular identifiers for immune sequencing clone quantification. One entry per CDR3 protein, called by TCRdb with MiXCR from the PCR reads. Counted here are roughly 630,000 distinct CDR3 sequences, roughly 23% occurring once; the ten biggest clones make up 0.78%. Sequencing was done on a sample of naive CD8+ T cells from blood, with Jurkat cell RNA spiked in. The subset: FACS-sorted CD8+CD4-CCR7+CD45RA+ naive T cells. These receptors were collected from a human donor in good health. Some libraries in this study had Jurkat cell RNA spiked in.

This CDR3 is CASSYVAADTQYF. CDR3 sequence (DNA): TGTGCCAGCAGTTACGTGGCGGCAGATACGCAGTATTTT. The chain combines TRBV6-5 with TRBJ2-3, with unresolved D. CDR1 is MNHEY, CDR2 SVGAGI, per germline. V was cut by 2 bases and J by 4 bases, with 7 bases left in between. The CDR3 spans 13 residues.

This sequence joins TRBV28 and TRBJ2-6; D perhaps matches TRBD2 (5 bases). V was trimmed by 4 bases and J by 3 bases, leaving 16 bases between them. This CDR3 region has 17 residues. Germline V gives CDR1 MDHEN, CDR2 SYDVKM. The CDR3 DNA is TGTGCCAGCAGTTCTCGATTGACGGGGAATGGGGCCAACGTCCTGACTTTC. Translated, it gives CASSSRLTGNGANVLTF.

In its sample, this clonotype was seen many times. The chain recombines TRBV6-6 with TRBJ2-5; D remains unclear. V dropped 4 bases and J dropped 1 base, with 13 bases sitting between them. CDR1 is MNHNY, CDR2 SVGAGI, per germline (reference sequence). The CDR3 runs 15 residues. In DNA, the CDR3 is TGTGCCAGCAGTTTATCGGCACTATTCCAAGAGACCCAGTACTTC. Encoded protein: CASSLSALFQETQYF.

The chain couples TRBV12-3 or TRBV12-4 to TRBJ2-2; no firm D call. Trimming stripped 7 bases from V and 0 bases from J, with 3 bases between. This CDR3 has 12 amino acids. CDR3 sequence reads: CASISNTGELFF. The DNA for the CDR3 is TGTGCCAGCATATCGAACACCGGGGAGCTGTTTTTT.

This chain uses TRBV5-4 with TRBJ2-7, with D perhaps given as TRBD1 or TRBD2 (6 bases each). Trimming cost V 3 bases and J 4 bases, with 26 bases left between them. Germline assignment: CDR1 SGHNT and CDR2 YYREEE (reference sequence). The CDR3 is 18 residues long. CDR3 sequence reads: CASSSGLVATCGTYEQYF. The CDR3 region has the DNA TGTGCCAGCAGCTCCGGACTGGTTGCGACTTGCGGGACATACGAGCAGTACTTC.

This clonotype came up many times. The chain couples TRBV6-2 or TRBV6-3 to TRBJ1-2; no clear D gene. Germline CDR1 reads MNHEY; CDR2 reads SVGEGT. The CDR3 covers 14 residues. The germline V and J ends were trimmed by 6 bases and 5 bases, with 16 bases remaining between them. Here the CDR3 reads CASSPLMPSYGYTF. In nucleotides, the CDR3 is TGTGCCAGCAGCCCCCTGATGCCGAGTTATGGCTACACCTTC.

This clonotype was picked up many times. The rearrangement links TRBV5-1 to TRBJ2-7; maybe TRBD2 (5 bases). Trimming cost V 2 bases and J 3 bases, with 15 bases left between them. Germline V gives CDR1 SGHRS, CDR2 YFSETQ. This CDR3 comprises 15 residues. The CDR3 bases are TGCGCCAGCAGCTTTTTCGAGGGCGAGGGCTACGAGCAGTACTTC. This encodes CASSFFEGEGYEQYF.